Each of the 21 T cell receptor beta chains below was sequenced from the same sample in a study of vaccination and CD4 T cells after COVID-19. Sequencing of DNA taken from cultured CD4+ T cells relied on the Oncomine TCR Beta short-read assay. Using the QIAamp micro DNA kit, genomic DNA was extracted from the CD4+ T cells that had been cultured. TCRdb redid the calling of the PCR reads with MiXCR, one entry per CDR3 protein. The sample lists fewer than 12,000 distinct CDR3 sequences; about 27% were seen once. No antigen has been assigned to these receptors. Treatment here: roughly ten-day PBMC culture with coronavirus spike peptide pools or control peptides (ViraFEST assay). The unexposed donor provided CD4+ T cells, which were taken before the COVID-19 pandemic (2011-2018). The sample was CD4+ T cells from blood, cultured in vitro. The receptors were gathered from a human donor in good health.

This rearrangement joins TRBV10-3 to TRBJ1-1; D is undetermined. The CDR3 extends over 14 amino acids. Trimming removed 8 bases at V and 4 bases at J, with 17 bases between. CDR1 is ENHRY, CDR2 SYGVKD, per germline. CDR3 protein: CAIGRLEESTEAFF. The CDR3 nucleotides read TGTGCCATCGGCCGGCTTGAGGAAAGCACTGAAGCTTTCTTT.

This clonotype was found a few times. The V gene is TRBV7-9, the J gene TRBJ1-2; 7 bases match TRBD1. CDR3 length: 16 amino acids. V shed 5 bases and J 0 bases; nucleotides not matched to a gene: 9. The germline gives CDR1 SEHNR, CDR2 FQNEAQ (reference sequence). The CDR3 is CASSQGGQASNYGYTF. In DNA form, the CDR3 reads TGTGCCAGCAGCCAGGGGGGGCAGGCTTCTAACTATGGCTACACCTTC.

The V gene is TRBV6-5, the J gene TRBJ2-7; TRBD1 might be the D (6 bases). The germline gives CDR1 MNHEY, CDR2 SVGAGI. V was cut by 4 bases and J by 2 bases, with 15 bases left in between. This CDR3 is 15 amino acids long. CDR3 loop: CASSSLTGNTYEQYF. The CDR3 bases are TGTGCCAGCAGTTCCCTTACAGGGAATACCTACGAGCAGTACTTC.

The table lists this clonotype with a few counts. This chain uses TRBV29-1 with TRBJ1-6; the D gene is possibly TRBD1 (5 bases). V gave up 4 bases and J gave up 8 bases, with 12 bases separating them. The CDR3 runs 13 residues. Germline loops: CDR1 SQVTM, CDR2 ANQGSEA. CDR3 in amino acids: CSVGWGADSPLHF. Here the CDR3 DNA reads TGCAGCGTTGGTTGGGGCGCGGATTCACCCCTCCACTTT.

This clonotype has only a few counts. This sequence joins TRBV5-1 and TRBJ2-1, with 9 bases aligning to TRBD1. The V gene's germline CDR1 is SGHRS and CDR2 YFSETQ. The CDR3 has 15 residues. V trimming: 4 bases; J trimming: 6 bases; junction bases outside the gene matches: 8. CDR3 sequence (DNA): TGCGCCAGCAGCGCCCCGGGACAGGGATCCAATGAGCAGTTCTTC. It is translated as CASSAPGQGSNEQFF.

This clonotype was counted between two and nine times. V is TRBV7-9 and J is TRBJ2-5; TRBD2 might be the D (6 bases). The germline CDR1 and CDR2 sequences are SEHNR and FQNEAQ (reference sequence). Between the trimmed V and J ends, which lost 5 bases and 4 bases, there was a span of 14 bases. The CDR3 contains 14 residues. The CDR3 region has the DNA TGTGCCAGCAGCAGCGGGTGGGACGGAGAGACCCAGTACTTC. Amino acid sequence: CASSSGWDGETQYF.

This clonotype was seen a handful of times. The chain links TRBV20-1 to TRBJ1-6; D is uncertain. The germline CDR1 and CDR2 sequences are DFQATT and SNEGSKA (reference sequence). Trimming stripped 0 bases from V and 9 bases from J, with 15 bases between. The CDR3 contains 15 residues. The CDR3 sequence: CSARDPKALPSPLHF. CDR3 DNA: TGCAGTGCTAGAGACCCAAAGGCCCTCCCTTCACCCCTCCACTTT.

V gene TRBV29-1 combines with J gene TRBJ1-2; possibly TRBD1 for D (6 bases). Trimming shortened V by 6 bases and J by 0 bases, and 11 bases separated the two germline ends. The CDR3 loop spans 13 amino acids. Looked up from germline, CDR1 is SQVTM and CDR2 is ANQGSEA. Here the CDR3 DNA reads TGCAGCGTACCGGGACACTCTAACTATGGCTACACCTTC. The encoded protein is CSVPGHSNYGYTF. Full variable domain (rest looked up from reference TRBV29-1 and TRBJ1-2): SAVISQKPSRDICQRGTSLTIQCQVDSQVTMMFWYRQQPGQSLTLIATANQGSEATYESGFVIDKFPISRPNLTFSTLTVSNMSPEDSSIYLCSVPGHSNYGYTFGSGTRLTVV.

This clonotype has a handful of counts. This chain links TRBV6-4 with TRBJ2-1; 13 bases agree with TRBD2. With 11 bases clipped from V and 8 bases from J, the junction kept 15 bases outside the gene matches. Per germline, CDR1 MRHNA and CDR2 SNTAGT. This CDR3 is 16 amino acids long. The CDR3 is CAGLPGLAGTSYEQFF. CDR3 DNA: TGTGCCGGTCTACCGGGACTAGCGGGGACCTCCTATGAGCAGTTCTTC.

The chain links TRBV20-1 to TRBJ2-7; unclear D gene. Germline-derived CDR1 and CDR2 are DFQATT and SNEGSKA (reference sequence). Trimming took off 1 base at V and 5 bases at J, with 15 bases between the two ends. The CDR3 spans 14 residues. CDR3 bases: TGCAGTGCTAGAGGGCCAACCGTTCTCAACGAGCAGTACTTC. Translated, it gives CSARGPTVLNEQYF.

There are a few counts of this clonotype. The chain has TRBV15 and TRBJ2-6; 8 bases agree with TRBD1. The V gene end was trimmed by 6 bases and the J gene end by 3 bases; junction bases not matched to a gene: 4. The CDR3 runs to 15 residues. Per the germline V gene, CDR1 is LNHNV and CDR2 is YYDKDF (reference sequence). The CDR3 loop is CATRTGVLGANVLTF. The DNA for the CDR3 is TGTGCCACCAGGACAGGGGTCCTTGGGGCCAACGTCCTGACTTTC.

The chain links TRBV19 to TRBJ1-5, with unresolved D. CDR3 length: 13 amino acids. The V end lost 3 bases, the J end lost 9 bases, and 12 bases lay between the germline ends. Germline CDR1 is LNHDA and CDR2 is SQIVND (reference sequence). The CDR3 DNA reads as TGTGCCAGTAGTATTAACCACCCCAGGCCCCAGCATTTT. It yields the protein CASSINHPRPQHF.

The sample holds a few counts of this clonotype. The genes are TRBV27 and TRBJ2-1, with D possibly being TRBD2 (5 bases). The CDR3 spans 16 residues. Germline CDR1 reads MNHEY; CDR2 reads SMNVEV (reference sequence). Between the trimmed V and J ends, which lost 1 base and 1 base, there was a span of 11 bases. The CDR3 here is CASSLFLAPSYNEQFF. Written as DNA, the CDR3 is TGTGCCAGCAGTTTATTCCTAGCCCCGTCCTACAATGAGCAGTTCTTC.

V and J are TRBV28 and TRBJ2-6, with D possibly TRBD1 on 5 matching bases. With 5 bases removed from V and 4 bases from J, the gap between germline ends came to 18 bases. The CDR3 spans 17 residues. CDR1 and CDR2 from the germline V gene are MDHEN and SYDVKM. The CDR3 protein is CASSPTQQGIGANVLTF. CDR3 nucleotides: TGTGCCAGCAGTCCCACACAGCAGGGTATAGGGGCCAACGTCCTGACTTTC.

V gene TRBV6-1 combines with J gene TRBJ1-1; 7 nucleotides line up with TRBD1. Germline CDR1 and CDR2: MNHNS and SASEGT. Trimming cost V 5 bases and J 4 bases; bases outside gene matches: 7. The CDR3 extends over 14 amino acids. CDR3: CASSHPDRITEAFF. The DNA of the CDR3 is TGTGCCAGCAGTCACCCGGACAGGATCACTGAAGCTTTCTTT.

This sequence joins TRBV7-3 and TRBJ2-1, with a weak D call TRBD2 (5 bases). Between the trimmed V and J ends, which lost 2 bases and 2 bases, there was a span of 10 bases. Germline assignment: CDR1 SGHTA and CDR2 FQGTGA. CDR3 length equals 15 residues. The CDR3, as DNA: TGTGCCAGCAGCTTATCGGCTAGCACCTACAATGAGCAGTTCTTC. Protein product: CASSLSASTYNEQFF.

The chain carries TRBV28 and TRBJ1-2; tentatively, D is TRBD1 (5 bases). Per germline, CDR1 MDHEN and CDR2 SYDVKM. Trimming took off 3 bases at V and 2 bases at J, with 7 bases between the two ends. This CDR3 is 13 amino acids long. CDR3 sequence (DNA): TGTGCCAGCAGTTTTGGGGGGAACTATGGCTACACCTTC. It codes for CASSFGGNYGYTF.

The rearrangement links TRBV28 to TRBJ2-7; 11 bases map to TRBD1. Germline values: CDR1 MDHEN, CDR2 SYDVKM. V was pared by 1 base and J by 4 bases, with 9 bases of the junction left unmatched. The CDR3 spans 17 residues. This CDR3 reads CASSLSPWTGGDYEQYF. The CDR3 DNA reads TGTGCCAGCAGTTTATCGCCCTGGACAGGGGGCGATTACGAGCAGTACTTC.

The chain has TRBV2 and TRBJ2-5, with D perhaps being TRBD1 or TRBD2 (5 bases each). Trimming removed 0 bases from V and 7 bases from J, with 12 bases in between. Germline V gene sequence: CDR1 SNHLY, CDR2 FYNNEI. This CDR3 comprises 14 residues. The CDR3 is CASSEARGAGTQYF. CDR3 DNA: TGTGCCAGCAGTGAAGCTCGAGGGGCAGGGACCCAGTACTTC. Full variable domain (missing parts from reference TRBV2 and TRBJ2-5): EPEVTQTPSHQVTQMGQEVILRCVPISNHLYFYWYRQILGQKVEFLVSFYNNEISEKSEIFDDQFSVERPDGSNFTLKIRSTKLEDSAMYFCASSEARGAGTQYFGPGTRLLVL.

Judged by abundance, this clonotype is medium-sized. The CDR3 here is CSAREGQGLNQPQHF. In DNA form, the CDR3 reads TGCAGTGCTAGGGAAGGACAGGGCCTCAATCAGCCCCAGCATTTT. V gene TRBV20-1 combines with J gene TRBJ1-5; 8 bases are a match to TRBD1. Germline V gene sequence: CDR1 DFQATT, CDR2 SNEGSKA (reference sequence). Trimming cost V 3 bases and J 3 bases; bases outside gene matches: 7. This CDR3 contains 15 residues.

The chain joins TRBV6-2 or TRBV6-3 to TRBJ2-3; no firm D call. CDR3 length equals 15 residues. V shed 6 bases and J shed 0 bases, with 13 bases lying between them. Germline V lookup: CDR1 MNHEY, CDR2 SVGEGT. CDR3 in DNA: TGTGCCAGCAGCCGCCCCAGCACTAGCACAGATACGCAGTATTTT. Its translation: CASSRPSTSTDTQYF.